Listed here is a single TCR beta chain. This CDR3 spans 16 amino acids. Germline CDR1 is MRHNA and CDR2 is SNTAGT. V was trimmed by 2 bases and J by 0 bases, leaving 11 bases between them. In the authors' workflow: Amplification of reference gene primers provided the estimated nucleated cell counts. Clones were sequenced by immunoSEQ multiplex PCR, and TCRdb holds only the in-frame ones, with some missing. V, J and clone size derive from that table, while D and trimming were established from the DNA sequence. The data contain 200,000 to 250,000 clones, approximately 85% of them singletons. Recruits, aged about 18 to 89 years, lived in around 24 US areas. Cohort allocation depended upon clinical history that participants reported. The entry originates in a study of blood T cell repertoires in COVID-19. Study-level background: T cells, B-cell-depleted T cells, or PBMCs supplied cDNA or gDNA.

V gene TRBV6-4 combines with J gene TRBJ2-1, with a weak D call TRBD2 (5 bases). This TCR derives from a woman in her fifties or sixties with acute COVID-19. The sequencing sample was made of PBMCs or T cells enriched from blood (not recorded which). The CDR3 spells CASSDVEGSSYNEQFF. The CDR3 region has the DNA TGTGCCAGCAGTGACGTTGAGGGTAGCTCCTACAATGAGCAGTTCTTC.